This T cell receptor (beta chain) was sequenced in a study of CD8 T cells in ankylosing spondylitis. Broader study findings: Within matched ankylosing spondylitis synovial fluid, disease-linked clones were reportedly significantly enriched. CD8+ cells made up the disease-linked clones, which were relatively rare in peripheral blood. Seemingly distinctive of ankylosing spondylitis blood was a TCR beta motif formed by eight highly homologous variants. Earlier authors reported some of these motif variants in reactive arthritis synovial fluid and blood.

Germline V gene lookup returns CDR1 KGHSH and CDR2 LQKENI. This CDR3 is built from 15 residues. V was trimmed by 1 base and J by 0 bases, leaving 7 bases between them. Of note for this clonotype: Antigen specificity is unknown.

Quantitative barcoded 5'-RACE was used to prepare TCR beta libraries. A single record per CDR3 protein comes from TCRdb applying MiXCR to the 5' RACE reads. This sample has under 450,000 distinct CDR3 sequences, with roughly 18% found just once. The sequence was collected from a male donor with ankylosing spondylitis. J is TRBJ2-1 and V is TRBV18, with D hard to call. Specimen: blood, either unsorted or a sorted T cell fraction (not recorded which). The CDR3 protein is CASSPLQPSYNEQFF. As DNA, the CDR3 is TGTGCCAGCTCACCACTCCAGCCCTCCTACAATGAGCAGTTCTTC.